The 13 T cell receptor beta chains below come from one sample, sequenced in a study of Ad26.COV2.S vaccination and SARS-CoV-2 variants. TCRdb keeps only in-frame clones here, not all; method: immunoSEQ multiplex PCR. The sample contains about 410,000 clones, 89% of which appear only once. Documented treatment: 15 to 20 received Ad26.COV2.S at low or high dose, single or two shots; roughly five received placebo; per-sample allocation not given. Sampling was done on day 63 after the first vaccine or placebo injection. This specimen consisted of peripheral blood, obtained in a trial of Ad26.COV2.S vaccine versus placebo. These receptors came from a person between 18 and 65 years old who received the Ad26.COV2.S COVID-19 vaccine or a placebo.

This clone was found a few times. J is TRBJ2-2 and V is TRBV4-2; D might be TRBD2 (5 bases). Germline loops: CDR1 LGHNA, CDR2 YNFKEQ. The CDR3 spans 15 residues. V gave up 4 bases and J gave up 5 bases, with 14 bases separating them. CDR3 region: CASSPDERGTGELFF. CDR3 coding DNA: TGTGCCAGCAGCCCTGACGAAAGAGGGACCGGGGAGCTGTTTTTT.

This clone has just a few counts. The genes are TRBV6-5 and TRBJ1-1, with D tentatively TRBD1 (5 bases). CDR1 and CDR2 (germline): MNHEY, SVGAGI. CDR3 length: 13 residues. The germline V and J ends were trimmed by 7 bases and 0 bases, with 9 bases remaining between them. CDR3: CASNFRVNTEAFF. The CDR3 region has the DNA TGTGCCAGCAATTTCAGGGTGAACACTGAAGCTTTCTTT.

This chain joins TRBV12-3 or TRBV12-4 and TRBJ2-5; 9 positions match TRBD1. V shed 5 bases and J 5 bases; nucleotides not matched to a gene: 0. The CDR3 has 12 amino acids. This CDR3 reads CASSDRGETQYF. The CDR3 coding sequence is TGTGCCAGCAGTGACAGGGGGGAGACCCAGTACTTC.

The genes are TRBV15 and TRBJ2-1; 8 bases are a match to TRBD1. V was pared by 4 bases and J by 6 bases, with 5 bases of the junction left unmatched. The CDR3 has 14 amino acids. CDR1 is LNHNV, CDR2 YYDKDF, per germline (reference sequence). The CDR3 DNA is TGTGCCACCAGCACAGGGGGCCCAGCCAATGAGCAGTTCTTC. Its protein product is CATSTGGPANEQFF.

The V and J genes are TRBV12-3 or TRBV12-4 and TRBJ2-5; D gene uncertain. The length of the CDR3 is 11 residues. Deletions cut 8 bases from V and 3 bases from J, with 7 bases between. The CDR3 nucleotides read TGTGCCAGCTCCCGCAAAGAGACCCAGTACTTC. Encoded protein: CASSRKETQYF.

The chain carries TRBV4-1 and TRBJ2-2, with 14 bases that match TRBD2. The CDR3 consists of 20 residues. CDR1 and CDR2 (germline): MGHRA, YSYEKL. The V segment lost 4 bases and the J segment 6 bases; nucleotides outside the gene matches: 16. The CDR3 spells CASSPWSFSGTSGSPGELFF. Written as DNA, the CDR3 is TGCGCCAGCAGCCCGTGGAGCTTTTCCGGGACTAGCGGGAGTCCCGGGGAGCTGTTTTTT.

The rearrangement links TRBV12-3 or TRBV12-4 to TRBJ1-4, with D hard to call. V was cut by 2 bases and J by 7 bases, with 8 bases left in between. The CDR3 runs to 13 residues. This chain's CDR3 is CASSLYSGEKLFF. The CDR3 DNA is TGTGCCAGCAGTTTATACAGTGGTGAAAAACTGTTTTTT.

This chain connects TRBV6-2 or TRBV6-3 to TRBJ2-2; possible D gene TRBD2, 5 bases. The CDR3 length is 16 residues. V lost 6 bases to trimming and J lost 2 bases, with 16 bases between them. The germline gives CDR1 MNHEY, CDR2 SVGEGT. CDR3 sequence (DNA): TGTGCCAGCAGGTACCGGGATACCGGTAACACCGGGGAGCTGTTTTTT. It translates to CASRYRDTGNTGELFF.

This chain connects TRBV6-5 to TRBJ2-1; perhaps D is TRBD1 or TRBD2 (5 bases each). Germline CDR1 MNHEY, CDR2 SVGAGI. The V end lost 8 bases, the J end lost 9 bases, and 20 bases lay between the germline ends. This CDR3 is 14 amino acids long. CDR3 loop: CASGVARGKGEQFF. In nucleotides, the CDR3 is TGTGCCAGCGGGGTGGCGAGGGGCAAAGGTGAGCAGTTCTTC.

V usage is TRBV5-6 and J usage is TRBJ1-5; possible D gene TRBD1, 5 bases. The CDR3 sequence is 15 residues long. The germline V gene encodes CDR1 SGHDT and CDR2 YYEEEE. Trimming took 3 bases from V and 5 from J, leaving 15 bases between them. Here the CDR3 reads CASSSAAGEDQPQHF. CDR3 in DNA: TGTGCCAGCAGCTCCGCAGCGGGGGAGGATCAGCCCCAGCATTTT. The whole variable domain, filled in from reference TRBV5-6 and TRBJ1-5, reads DAGVTQSPTHLIKTRGQQVTLRCSPKSGHDTVSWYQQALGQGPQFIFQYYEEEERQRGNFPDRFSGHQFPNYSSELNVNALLLGDSALYLCASSSAAGEDQPQHFGDGTRLSIL.

The J gene is TRBJ1-5, the V gene TRBV19; no firm D call. There are 14 residues in the CDR3. V was pared by 3 bases and J by 3 bases, with 9 bases between. From germline, CDR1 is LNHDA and CDR2 SQIVND (reference sequence). CDR3 coding DNA: TGTGCCAGTAGTATGCCCCACCACAATCAGCCCCAGCATTTT. Translation: CASSMPHHNQPQHF.

CDR3 in amino acids: CASSLGQYSNQPQHF. The DNA of the CDR3 is TGTGCCAGCAGCCTGGGACAGTATAGCAATCAGCCCCAGCATTTT. The chain employs TRBV3-1 (or the pseudogene TRBV3-2) and TRBJ1-5; 7 nucleotides match TRBD1. The CDR3 is 15 residues long. Germline trimming cut 4 bases from V and 0 bases from J; bases unmatched to any gene: 3. Looked up from germline, CDR1 is LGHDT and CDR2 is YNNKEL (reference sequence).

This clone was recorded a few times. The V and J genes are TRBV14 and TRBJ1-1; D is uncertain. This CDR3 spans 13 amino acids. The ends were cut back, 5 bases at V and 0 bases at J, with 7 bases in the middle. Germline CDR1 is SGHDN and CDR2 is FVKESK. CDR3 DNA sequence: TGTGCCAGCAGCGCAGAAATGAACACTGAAGCTTTCTTT. Translation gives CASSAEMNTEAFF.